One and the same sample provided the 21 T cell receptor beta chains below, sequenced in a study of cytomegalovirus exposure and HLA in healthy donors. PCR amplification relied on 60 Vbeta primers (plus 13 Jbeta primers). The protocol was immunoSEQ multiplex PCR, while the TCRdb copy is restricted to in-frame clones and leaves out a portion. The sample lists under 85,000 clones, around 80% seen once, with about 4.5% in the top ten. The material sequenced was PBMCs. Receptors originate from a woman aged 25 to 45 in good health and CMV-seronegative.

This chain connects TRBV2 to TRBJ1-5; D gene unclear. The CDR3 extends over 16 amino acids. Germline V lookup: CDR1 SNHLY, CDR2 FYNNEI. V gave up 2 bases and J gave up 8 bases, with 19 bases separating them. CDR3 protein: CASSEKAGGAGEPQHF. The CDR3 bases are TGTGCCAGCAGTGAAAAGGCGGGTGGTGCTGGGGAGCCCCAGCATTTT.

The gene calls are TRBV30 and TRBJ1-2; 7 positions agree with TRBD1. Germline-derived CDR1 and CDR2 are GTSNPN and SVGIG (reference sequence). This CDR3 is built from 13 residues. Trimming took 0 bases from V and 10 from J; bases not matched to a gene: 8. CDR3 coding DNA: TGTGCCTGGAGTGTACAGGGGCCGTTTCCCTACACCTTC. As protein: CAWSVQGPFPYTF.

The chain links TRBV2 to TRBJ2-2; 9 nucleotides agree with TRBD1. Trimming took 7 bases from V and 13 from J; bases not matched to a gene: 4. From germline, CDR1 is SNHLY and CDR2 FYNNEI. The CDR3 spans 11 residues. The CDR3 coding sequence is TGTGCCAGCACCGGGGACAGGGTGCTGTTTTTT. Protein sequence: CASTGDRVLFF.

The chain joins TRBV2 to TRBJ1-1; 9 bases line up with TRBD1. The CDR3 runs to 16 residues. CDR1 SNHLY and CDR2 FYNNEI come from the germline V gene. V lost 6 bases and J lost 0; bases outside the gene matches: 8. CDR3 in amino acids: CASSPGQGRLNTEAFF. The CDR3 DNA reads TGTGCCAGCAGCCCCGGACAGGGGCGACTGAACACTGAAGCTTTCTTT.

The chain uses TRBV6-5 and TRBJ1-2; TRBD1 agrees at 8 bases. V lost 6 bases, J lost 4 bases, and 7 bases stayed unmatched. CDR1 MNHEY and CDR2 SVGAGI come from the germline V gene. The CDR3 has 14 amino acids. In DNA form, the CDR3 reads TGTGCCAGCAGACGGACAGGGTCTAGCTATGGCTACACCTTC. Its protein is CASRRTGSSYGYTF.

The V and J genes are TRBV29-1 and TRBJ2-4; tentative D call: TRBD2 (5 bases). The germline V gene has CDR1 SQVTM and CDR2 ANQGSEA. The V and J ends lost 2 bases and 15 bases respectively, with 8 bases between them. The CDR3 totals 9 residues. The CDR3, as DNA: TGCAGCGTTGAATCGGCGGGGTACTTC. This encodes CSVESAGYF.

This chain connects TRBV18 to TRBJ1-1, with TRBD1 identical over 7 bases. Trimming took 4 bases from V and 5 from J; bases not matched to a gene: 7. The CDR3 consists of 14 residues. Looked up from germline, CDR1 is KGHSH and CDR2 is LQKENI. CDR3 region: CASSQHRGGTEAFF. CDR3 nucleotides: TGTGCCAGCTCACAGCACAGGGGTGGGACTGAAGCTTTCTTT. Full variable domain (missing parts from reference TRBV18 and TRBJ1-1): NAGVMQNPRHLVRRRGQEARLRCSPMKGHSHVYWYRQLPEEGLKFMVYLQKENIIDESGMPKERFSAEFPKEGPSILRIQQVVRGDSAAYFCASSQHRGGTEAFFGQGTRLTVV.

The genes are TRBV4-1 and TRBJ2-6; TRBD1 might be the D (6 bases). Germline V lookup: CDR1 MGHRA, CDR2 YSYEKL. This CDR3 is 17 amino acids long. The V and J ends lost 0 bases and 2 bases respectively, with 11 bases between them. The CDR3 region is CASSQDVRGAGANVLTF. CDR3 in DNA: TGCGCCAGCAGCCAAGATGTCAGGGGCGCTGGGGCCAACGTCCTGACTTTC.

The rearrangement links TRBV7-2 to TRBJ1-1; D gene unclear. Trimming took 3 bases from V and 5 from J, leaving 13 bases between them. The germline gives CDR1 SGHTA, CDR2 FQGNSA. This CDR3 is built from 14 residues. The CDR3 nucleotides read TGTGCCAGCAGCTTCCGGGTGTCCCGAACTGAAGCTTTCTTT. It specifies CASSFRVSRTEAFF.

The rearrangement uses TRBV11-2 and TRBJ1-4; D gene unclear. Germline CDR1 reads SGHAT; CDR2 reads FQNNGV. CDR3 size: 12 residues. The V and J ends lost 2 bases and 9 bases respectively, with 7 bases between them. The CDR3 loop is CASSLPSQKLFF. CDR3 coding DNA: TGTGCCAGCAGCTTACCCTCCCAAAAACTGTTTTTT.

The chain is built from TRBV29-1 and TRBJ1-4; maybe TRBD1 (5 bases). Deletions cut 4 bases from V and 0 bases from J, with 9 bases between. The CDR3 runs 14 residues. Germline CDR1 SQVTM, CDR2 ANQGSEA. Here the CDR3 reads CSVGRDATNEKLFF. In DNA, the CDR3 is TGCAGCGTTGGGCGGGACGCAACTAATGAAAAACTGTTTTTT. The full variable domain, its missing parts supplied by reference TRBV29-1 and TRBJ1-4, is SAVISQKPSRDICQRGTSLTIQCQVDSQVTMMFWYRQQPGQSLTLIATANQGSEATYESGFVIDKFPISRPNLTFSTLTVSNMSPEDSSIYLCSVGRDATNEKLFFGSGTQLSVL.

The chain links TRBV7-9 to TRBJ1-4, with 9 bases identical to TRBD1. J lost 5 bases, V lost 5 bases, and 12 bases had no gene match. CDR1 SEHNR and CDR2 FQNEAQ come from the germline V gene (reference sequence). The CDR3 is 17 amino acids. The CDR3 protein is CASSHDPTGTGNEKLFF. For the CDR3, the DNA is TGTGCCAGCAGCCATGATCCGACCGGGACAGGGAATGAAAAACTGTTTTTT.

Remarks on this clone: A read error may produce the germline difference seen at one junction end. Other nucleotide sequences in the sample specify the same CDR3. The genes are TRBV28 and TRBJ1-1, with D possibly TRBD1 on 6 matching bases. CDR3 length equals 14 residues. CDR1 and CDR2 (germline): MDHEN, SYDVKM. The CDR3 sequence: CASRKGGMYTEAFF. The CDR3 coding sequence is TGTGCCAGTAGAAAGGGGGGGATGTACACTGAGGCTTTCTTT. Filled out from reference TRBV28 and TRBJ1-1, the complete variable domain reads DVKVTQSSRYLVKRTGEKVFLECVQDMDHENMFWYRQDPGLGLRLIYFSYDVKMKEKGDIPEGYSVSREKKERFSLILESASTNQTSMYLCASRKGGMYTEAFFGQGTRLTVV.

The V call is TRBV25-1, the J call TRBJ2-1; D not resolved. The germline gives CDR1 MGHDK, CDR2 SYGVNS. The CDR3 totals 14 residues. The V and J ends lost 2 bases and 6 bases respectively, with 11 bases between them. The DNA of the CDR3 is TGTGCCAGCAGTGAAGAGTATGAGTTCAATGAGCAGTTCTTC. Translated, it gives CASSEEYEFNEQFF.

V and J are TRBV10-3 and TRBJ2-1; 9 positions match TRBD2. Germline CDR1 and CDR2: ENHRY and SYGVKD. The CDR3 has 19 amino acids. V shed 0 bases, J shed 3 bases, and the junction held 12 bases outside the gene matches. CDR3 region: CAISESLRGLSGSYNEQFF. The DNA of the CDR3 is TGTGCCATCAGTGAGTCCCTTCGGGGGCTTAGCGGGAGCTACAATGAGCAGTTCTTC.

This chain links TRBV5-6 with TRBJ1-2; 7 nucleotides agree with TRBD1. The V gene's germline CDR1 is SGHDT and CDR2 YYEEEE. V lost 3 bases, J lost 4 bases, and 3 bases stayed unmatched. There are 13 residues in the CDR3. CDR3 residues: CASSSNRGYGYTF. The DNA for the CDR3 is TGTGCCAGCAGCTCGAACAGGGGCTATGGCTACACCTTC.

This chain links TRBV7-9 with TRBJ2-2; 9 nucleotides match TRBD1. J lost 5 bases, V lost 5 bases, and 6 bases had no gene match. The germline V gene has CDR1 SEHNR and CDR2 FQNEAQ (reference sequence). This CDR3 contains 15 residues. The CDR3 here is CASSLGTGSTGELFF. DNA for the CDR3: TGTGCCAGCAGCCTCGGGACAGGGTCGACCGGGGAGCTGTTTTTT.

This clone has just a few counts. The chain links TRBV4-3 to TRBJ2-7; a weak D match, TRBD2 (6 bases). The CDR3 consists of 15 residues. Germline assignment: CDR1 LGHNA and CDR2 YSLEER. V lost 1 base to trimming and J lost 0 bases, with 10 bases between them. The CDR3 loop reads CASSQGTSPSYEQYF. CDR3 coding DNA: TGCGCCAGCAGCCAAGGAACTAGCCCCTCCTACGAGCAGTACTTC.

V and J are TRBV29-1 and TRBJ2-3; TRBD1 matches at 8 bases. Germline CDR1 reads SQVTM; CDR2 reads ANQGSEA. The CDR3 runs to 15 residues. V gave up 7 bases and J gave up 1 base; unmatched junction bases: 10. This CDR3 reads CSAYQGAGGTDTQYF. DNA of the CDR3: TGCAGCGCCTACCAGGGGGCTGGTGGCACAGATACGCAGTATTTT.

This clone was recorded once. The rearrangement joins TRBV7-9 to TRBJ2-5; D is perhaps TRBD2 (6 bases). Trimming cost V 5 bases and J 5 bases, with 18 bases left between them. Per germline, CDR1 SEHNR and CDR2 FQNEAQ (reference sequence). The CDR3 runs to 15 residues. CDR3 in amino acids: CASSQEQGGGETQYF. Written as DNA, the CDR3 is TGTGCCAGCAGCCAAGAGCAGGGAGGAGGCGAGACCCAGTACTTC.

CDR3 nucleotides: TGCAGCGTCCTGGGACAGAGAGCCGAGCAGTACTTC. It encodes CSVLGQRAEQYF. The rearrangement uses TRBV29-1 and TRBJ2-7, with 7 bases that match TRBD1. The CDR3 is made up of 12 amino acids. Germline V gives CDR1 SQVTM, CDR2 ANQGSEA. V was clipped by 6 bases and J by 6 bases; unmatched bases: 8.